The 25 T cell receptor beta chains below were found in one sample sequenced in a study of shared clonotypes between healthy human individuals. Naive CD8 populations comprised CD45RO-negative cells positively selected for CCR7, excluding terminally differentiated effector memory CD45RA+ cells. Profiled with immunoSEQ multiplex PCR; TCRdb holds only in-frame clones, not every one. The table lists some 740,000 clones, about 92% of them singletons, with less than 25% in the top ten. Sequenced input: naive CD8+ T cells sorted from blood. The origin of the receptors is a man aged 25-40 years in good health.

In nucleotides, the CDR3 is TGTGCCGCGCAGCCCAACCTGGGGGAGACCCAGTACTTC. Its translation: CAAQPNLGETQYF. The chain has TRBV6-5 and TRBJ2-5; D is unresolved. Germline CDR1 reads MNHEY; CDR2 reads SVGAGI. The CDR3 extends over 13 amino acids. Trimming took off 11 bases at V and 5 bases at J, with 18 bases between the two ends.

V usage is TRBV28 and J usage is TRBJ2-3, with TRBD1 matching 9 bases. The V and J ends lost 3 bases and 0 bases, in that order; junction bases with no gene match: 16. From germline, CDR1 is MDHEN and CDR2 SYDVKM. This CDR3 comprises 20 residues. The CDR3 DNA reads as TGTGCCAGCAGTTTCCGCTCTATCAACAGGGGGCGTAGGAGCACAGATACGCAGTATTTT. It encodes CASSFRSINRGRRSTDTQYF.

This clone was detected once. This chain joins TRBV30 and TRBJ1-1; D uncertain. With 2 bases removed from V and 4 bases from J, the gap between germline ends came to 8 bases. This CDR3 is built from 12 residues. Germline V CDR1 and CDR2: GTSNPN, SVGIG (reference sequence). Here the CDR3 reads CAWSPVGTEAFF. DNA for the CDR3: TGTGCCTGGAGTCCGGTCGGCACTGAAGCTTTCTTT.

With regard to this clone: A much larger clone is a single base away; this may be a read error. The same CDR3 also results from other DNA sequences found in this sample. The chain uses TRBV5-1 and TRBJ1-1; D is undetermined. Trimming took off 0 bases at V and 1 base at J, with 4 bases between the two ends. The CDR3 covers 13 residues. Germline V gene lookup returns CDR1 SGHRS and CDR2 YFSETQ. This CDR3 reads CASSLGGNTEAFF. DNA for the CDR3: TGCGCCAGCAGCTTGGGGGGGAACACTGAAGCTTTCTTT.

The chain carries TRBV7-9 and TRBJ2-7; perhaps TRBD1 as D (6 bases). CDR1 is SEHNR, CDR2 FQNEAQ, per germline (reference sequence). This CDR3 is 15 amino acids long. Trimming removed 4 bases at V and 5 bases at J, with 18 bases between. DNA for the CDR3: TGTGCCAGCAGCTCCTCAGCCGCAGGGGCCCACGAGCAGTACTTC. Its translation is CASSSSAAGAHEQYF.

This sequence joins TRBV13 and TRBJ1-1, with a possible D match to TRBD1 (5 bases). CDR3 length: 14 amino acids. The germline V gene encodes CDR1 PRHDT and CDR2 FYEKMQ (reference sequence). Between the trimmed V and J ends, which lost 0 bases and 1 base, there was a span of 6 bases. The CDR3 is CASSLGQGNTEAFF. The CDR3 region has the DNA TGTGCCAGCAGCTTAGGTCAGGGGAACACTGAAGCTTTCTTT. The full variable domain, rest sourced from reference TRBV13 and TRBJ1-1, is AAGVIQSPRHLIKEKRETATLKCYPIPRHDTVYWYQQGPGQDPQFLISFYEKMQSDKGSIPDRFSAQQFSDYHSELNMSSLELGDSALYFCASSLGQGNTEAFFGQGTRLTVV.

This chain connects TRBV19 to TRBJ2-3; 7 bases are shared with TRBD2. The germline CDR1 and CDR2 sequences are LNHDA and SQIVND (reference sequence). Trimming removed 5 bases from V and 5 bases from J; junction bases left unmatched: 7. The CDR3 totals 14 residues. CDR3 residues: CASSGSGRKDTQYF. Here the CDR3 DNA reads TGTGCCAGTAGTGGTAGCGGGCGTAAAGATACGCAGTATTTT.

Comment on this clone: The germline gene is not matched at one end of the junction; a read error may be the cause. Other DNA sequences from this sample encode an identical CDR3 as well. This chain's CDR3 is CASSLSRTYEQYF. The CDR3, as DNA: TGTGCCAGTAGTTTATCTAGGACCTACGAGCAGTACTTC. The chain links TRBV27 to TRBJ2-7; D gene unclear. The CDR3 loop spans 13 amino acids. Germline values: CDR1 MNHEY, CDR2 SMNVEV (reference sequence).

V and J are TRBV27 and TRBJ2-5, with a tentative D call TRBD2 (6 bases). This CDR3 has 15 residues. Germline lookup yields CDR1 MNHEY and CDR2 SMNVEV (reference sequence). The V end was cut by 5 bases, the J end by 5 bases, with 18 bases between. CDR3 in amino acids: CASSPLGGVEETQYF. The CDR3 DNA reads TGTGCCAGCAGTCCCCTAGGAGGGGTGGAGGAGACCCAGTACTTC.

This clone was seen just once. The chain carries TRBV28 and TRBJ2-7; perhaps TRBD1 as D (6 bases). CDR1 and CDR2 (germline): MDHEN, SYDVKM. The CDR3 has 15 residues. V lost 6 bases to trimming and J lost 1 base, with 16 bases between them. In DNA form, the CDR3 reads TGTGCCAGCAGAATGACCCGGGACACATCCTACGAGCAGTACTTC. This encodes CASRMTRDTSYEQYF.

The chain employs TRBV28 and TRBJ1-1; D gene uncertain. The V end was cut by 6 bases, the J end by 1 base, with 6 bases between. The V gene's germline CDR1 is MDHEN and CDR2 SYDVKM. The CDR3 runs to 12 residues. The CDR3 bases are TGTGCCAGCAGACAGCCGAACACTGAAGCTTTCTTT. Translation gives CASRQPNTEAFF.

The V gene is TRBV19, the J gene TRBJ1-5, with D possibly TRBD1 on 6 matching bases. Germline V gene lookup returns CDR1 LNHDA and CDR2 SQIVND (reference sequence). Trimming left V 4 bases short and J 2 bases short, with 18 bases between. The CDR3 length is 17 residues. The CDR3 region has the DNA TGTGCCAGTAGTACCATCGGGGGGCTGGGTGGCAATCAGCCCCAGCATTTT. This codes for CASSTIGGLGGNQPQHF.

V gene TRBV27 combines with J gene TRBJ1-5; TRBD1 matches 10 bases. Losses at the gene ends were 5 bases for V and 3 bases for J; bases not matched to a gene: 7. Per the germline V gene, CDR1 is MNHEY and CDR2 is SMNVEV (reference sequence). The CDR3 is 16 amino acids. The DNA for the CDR3 is TGTGCCAGCAGTCCGGGACAGGGGTATGACAATCAGCCCCAGCATTTT. Its protein product is CASSPGQGYDNQPQHF.

CDR3 DNA sequence: TGTGCCAGCAGCGTTCAGCAGATGGAGCGGGAGAGGAATGAGCAGTTCTTC. As protein: CASSVQQMERERNEQFF. The chain uses TRBV9 and TRBJ2-1; 8 bases are a match to TRBD2. The CDR3 has 17 residues. J was trimmed by 7 bases and V by 2 bases; bases with no gene match: 14. Germline-derived CDR1 and CDR2 are SGDLS and YYNGEE.

J is TRBJ2-3 and V is TRBV11-2; no clear D gene. V dropped 0 bases and J dropped 3 bases, with 1 base sitting between them. Germline values: CDR1 SGHAT, CDR2 FQNNGV. The CDR3 has 12 amino acids. This CDR3 reads CASSLETDTQYF. CDR3 sequence (DNA): TGTGCCAGCAGCTTAGAAACAGATACGCAGTATTTT.

The chain uses TRBV13 and TRBJ2-7; D possibly uses TRBD1 or TRBD2 (5 bases each). This CDR3 spans 18 amino acids. Trimming took off 4 bases at V and 0 bases at J, with 22 bases between the two ends. Germline-derived CDR1 and CDR2 are PRHDT and FYEKMQ (reference sequence). For the CDR3, the DNA is TGTGCCAGCAGCTCTCTACAGGATGGCGGGCCGAGCTCCTACGAGCAGTACTTC. Protein product: CASSSLQDGGPSSYEQYF.

The chain combines TRBV2 with TRBJ1-3; D is uncertain. The CDR3 extends over 14 amino acids. With 10 bases removed from V and 0 bases from J, the gap between germline ends came to 13 bases. From germline, CDR1 is SNHLY and CDR2 FYNNEI. CDR3 amino acids: CATKGGPSGNTIYF. In DNA, the CDR3 is TGTGCCACCAAGGGAGGGCCCTCTGGAAACACCATATATTTT.

The genes are TRBV4-1 and TRBJ2-7; perhaps TRBD1 as D (6 bases). CDR1 is MGHRA and CDR2 is YSYEKL in the germline V gene. The CDR3 contains 19 residues. The V and J ends lost 0 bases and 2 bases respectively, with 23 bases between them. For the CDR3, the DNA is TGCGCCAGCAGCCAAGATCTGGGGGTATATATAGAGGGGGCCTACGAGCAGTACTTC. Residues: CASSQDLGVYIEGAYEQYF.

The chain couples TRBV29-1 to TRBJ2-1, with TRBD2 matching over 9 bases. Trimming took 4 bases from V and 2 from J; bases not matched to a gene: 9. The length of the CDR3 is 16 residues. Germline CDR1 SQVTM, CDR2 ANQGSEA. The CDR3 DNA reads TGCAGCGTTGCGGTGGCTAGCGGGACGCCCTACAATGAGCAGTTCTTC. Amino acids: CSVAVASGTPYNEQFF.

The chain links TRBV15 to TRBJ1-5; TRBD1 might be the D (6 bases). Germline V gene sequence: CDR1 LNHNV, CDR2 YYDKDF (reference sequence). The CDR3 totals 15 residues. Deletions cut 5 bases from V and 5 bases from J, with 16 bases between. As DNA, the CDR3 is TGTGCCACCAGCTCAAAGGGCAGGGGCCATCAGCCCCAGCATTTT. Translation gives CATSSKGRGHQPQHF.

The chain employs TRBV9 and TRBJ2-5; TRBD2 aligns across 7 bases. From germline, CDR1 is SGDLS and CDR2 YYNGEE. Trimming removed 2 bases from V and 4 bases from J; junction bases left unmatched: 8. This CDR3 comprises 15 residues. CDR3 sequence: CASSVGGVGLETQYF. The CDR3 region has the DNA TGTGCCAGCAGCGTGGGAGGGGTCGGCCTAGAGACCCAGTACTTC. The whole variable domain, filled in from reference TRBV9 and TRBJ2-5, reads DSGVTQTPKHLITATGQRVTLRCSPRSGDLSVYWYQQSLDQGLQFLIQYYNGEERAKGNILERFSAQQFPDLHSELNLSSLELGDSALYFCASSVGGVGLETQYFGPGTRLLVL.

The V call is TRBV4-1, the J call TRBJ2-7; 8 positions match TRBD2. The germline V gene encodes CDR1 MGHRA and CDR2 YSYEKL. The CDR3 is 16 amino acids. Trimming took 6 bases from V and 2 from J; bases not matched to a gene: 12. The CDR3 spells CASRQESSGITYEQYF. The CDR3 DNA reads as TGCGCCAGCAGACAGGAGAGTAGCGGGATTACCTACGAGCAGTACTTC.

The chain uses TRBV27 and TRBJ1-5; D may be TRBD1 (5 bases). Germline loops: CDR1 MNHEY, CDR2 SMNVEV (reference sequence). V lost 2 bases and J 5 bases, leaving 10 bases between the germline ends. The CDR3 covers 14 residues. In DNA form, the CDR3 reads TGTGCCAGCAGTTTAACAGGATCTTATCAGCCCCAGCATTTT. Protein sequence: CASSLTGSYQPQHF.

The V call is TRBV28, the J call TRBJ2-3; D unresolved. V lost 2 bases and J 0 bases, leaving 12 bases between the germline ends. The CDR3 covers 16 residues. The germline gives CDR1 MDHEN, CDR2 SYDVKM. CDR3 nucleotides: TGTGCCAGCAGTTTAGAATTGAGTACTAGCACAGATACGCAGTATTTT. Protein sequence: CASSLELSTSTDTQYF.

This chain uses TRBV7-9 with TRBJ2-7, with D possibly being TRBD1 or TRBD2 (5 bases each). This CDR3 has 15 residues. Germline V gene lookup returns CDR1 SEHNR and CDR2 FQNEAQ (reference sequence). Trimming cost V 1 base and J 5 bases, with 15 bases left between them. Written as DNA, the CDR3 is TGTGCCAGCAGCTTAGGGGGGTTATGGGCCGACGAGCAGTACTTC. It yields the protein CASSLGGLWADEQYF.